A single sample gave rise to the 20 T cell receptor beta chains below, sequenced in a study of blood T cell repertoires in COVID-19. Profiled with immunoSEQ multiplex PCR; TCRdb holds only in-frame clones, not every one. The sample lists under 350,000 clones; 85% to 90% were seen once. Sample: peripheral blood. These receptors came from a man between 18 and 29 years old with active or convalescent COVID-19.

Here the CDR3 DNA reads TGTGCCAGCAGTTACGGTCCCTCCCCCGGAGCTTTCTTT. As protein: CASSYGPSPGAFF. The chain has TRBV6-2 or TRBV6-3 and TRBJ1-1; D not certain. Trimming took off 2 bases at V and 10 bases at J, with 14 bases between the two ends. CDR1 and CDR2 (germline): MNHEY, SVGEGT. The CDR3 has 13 residues.

The chain couples TRBV28 to TRBJ1-3; unclear D gene. The germline CDR1 and CDR2 sequences are MDHEN and SYDVKM. The CDR3 extends over 14 amino acids. V gave up 3 bases and J gave up 5 bases, with 11 bases separating them. DNA for the CDR3: TGTGCCAGCAGTTTGAGCGGGCAGCGAAACACCATATATTTT. It is translated as CASSLSGQRNTIYF.

The rearrangement joins TRBV28 to TRBJ1-6, with 7 bases aligning to TRBD1. V trimming: 8 bases; J trimming: 10 bases; junction bases outside the gene matches: 8. In germline, CDR1 is MDHEN, CDR2 SYDVKM. The CDR3 totals 13 residues. CDR3 nucleotides: TGTGCCAGCTACAGGGGTACGGGATCACCCCTCCACTTT. It yields the protein CASYRGTGSPLHF.

The J gene is TRBJ2-1, the V gene TRBV27, with 7 bases identical to TRBD1. The CDR3 totals 14 residues. The germline V gene encodes CDR1 MNHEY and CDR2 SMNVEV (reference sequence). V was clipped by 8 bases and J by 2 bases; unmatched bases: 6. CDR3 protein: CASSSGGTYNEQFF. The CDR3 bases are TGTGCCAGCTCCTCAGGGGGAACCTACAATGAGCAGTTCTTC.

V usage is TRBV6-5 and J usage is TRBJ1-6; maybe TRBD1 (5 bases). The CDR3 spans 15 residues. The ends were cut back, 6 bases at V and 0 bases at J, with 9 bases in the middle. Germline CDR1 is MNHEY and CDR2 is SVGAGI. The DNA of the CDR3 is TGTGCCAGCAGGTCCGGGGGCTCCTATAATTCACCCCTCCACTTT. Translation gives CASRSGGSYNSPLHF.

The chain employs TRBV5-1 and TRBJ2-1, with D perhaps TRBD1 (6 bases). Germline-derived CDR1 and CDR2 are SGHRS and YFSETQ. V was cut by 3 bases and J by 2 bases, with 21 bases left in between. This CDR3 is built from 18 residues. The CDR3 DNA reads TGCGCCAGCAGCTCTGGGACGGACAGTGCGGGTCCCTACAATGAGCAGTTCTTC. It yields the protein CASSSGTDSAGPYNEQFF.

This clone was observed once. CDR3 coding DNA: TGTGCCAGCTCAGGGGACATACAATACAATGAGCAGTTCTTC. It yields the protein CASSGDIQYNEQFF. The chain couples TRBV18 to TRBJ2-1; D is perhaps TRBD1 (6 bases). The length of the CDR3 is 14 residues. Trimming took 5 bases from V and 4 from J, leaving 12 bases between them. Looked up from germline, CDR1 is KGHSH and CDR2 is LQKENI.

V gene TRBV5-8 combines with J gene TRBJ2-1; TRBD1 might be the D (5 bases). The CDR3 runs 13 residues. The ends were cut back, 5 bases at V and 7 bases at J, with 13 bases in the middle. Germline CDR1 SGHTS, CDR2 YDEGEE. The CDR3 spells CASRSDTQNEQFF. CDR3 DNA sequence: TGTGCCAGCAGATCGGACACGCAGAATGAGCAGTTCTTC.

The chain joins TRBV6-5 to TRBJ1-3; the D is unclear. V was trimmed by 2 bases and J by 8 bases, leaving 19 bases between them. CDR3 size: 16 residues. Germline lookup yields CDR1 MNHEY and CDR2 SVGAGI. The CDR3 DNA follows: TGTGCCAGCAGTTACGCTACGATCCTCGAAGCGGACACCATATATTTT. As protein: CASSYATILEADTIYF.

This chain joins TRBV7-2 and TRBJ1-1, with TRBD1 as a possible D gene (6 bases). Per the germline V gene, CDR1 is SGHTA and CDR2 is FQGNSA. V was pared by 6 bases and J by 3 bases, with 17 bases between. This CDR3 region has 15 residues. The CDR3, as DNA: TGTGCCAGCAGACCTACAGGGTCGTATGACACTGAAGCTTTCTTT. Amino acid sequence: CASRPTGSYDTEAFF.

V gene TRBV19 combines with J gene TRBJ2-6, with TRBD2 as a possible D gene (6 bases). The ends were cut back, 3 bases at V and 2 bases at J, with 14 bases in the middle. Looked up from germline, CDR1 is LNHDA and CDR2 is SQIVND (reference sequence). The CDR3 is 17 amino acids. DNA for the CDR3: TGTGCCAGTAGTATGGGTGGCGGGGTTACTGGGGCCAACGTCCTGACTTTC. It translates to CASSMGGGVTGANVLTF.

The DNA of the CDR3 is TGTGCCAGCAGGACGGAGTCACCTTACGAGCAGTACTTC. Amino acid sequence: CASRTESPYEQYF. The chain combines TRBV12-3 or TRBV12-4 with TRBJ2-7; D remains unclear. The CDR3 runs 13 residues. V lost 6 bases and J lost 4, with 13 bases in between.

The chain recombines TRBV2 with TRBJ2-2, with TRBD1 matching over 8 bases. The V gene's germline CDR1 is SNHLY and CDR2 FYNNEI. With 8 bases clipped from V and 1 base from J, the junction kept 3 bases outside the gene matches. The CDR3 is 14 residues long. The CDR3 here is CASHRGENTGELFF. The CDR3 bases are TGTGCCAGCCACAGGGGGGAGAACACCGGGGAGCTGTTTTTT.

The chain employs TRBV24-1 and TRBJ2-3; 8 bases map to TRBD2. The CDR3 length is 18 residues. From germline, CDR1 is KGHDR and CDR2 SFDVKD. The V segment lost 3 bases and the J segment 3 bases; nucleotides outside the gene matches: 13. CDR3 region: CATSDATGLGLATDTQYF. The CDR3 DNA is TGTGCCACCAGTGATGCAACAGGTCTTGGACTAGCAACAGATACGCAGTATTTT.

The rearrangement uses TRBV28 and TRBJ1-2; D is unresolved. Deletions cut 4 bases from V and 8 bases from J, with 14 bases between. Germline CDR1 is MDHEN and CDR2 is SYDVKM. There are 13 residues in the CDR3. The CDR3 reads CASSSGLLRGYTF. For the CDR3, the DNA is TGTGCCAGCAGTTCCGGACTACTTCGGGGCTACACCTTC.

V gene TRBV19 combines with J gene TRBJ2-2; 9 bases align to TRBD1. The ends lost 9 bases at V and 2 bases at J; junction bases unmatched: 4. CDR1 is LNHDA and CDR2 is SQIVND in the germline V gene (reference sequence). The CDR3 consists of 14 residues. CDR3 region: CASRDRVNTGELFF. The DNA of the CDR3 is TGTGCCAGCCGGGACAGGGTAAACACCGGGGAGCTGTTTTTT.

This clone was observed a handful of times. This sequence joins TRBV5-1 and TRBJ2-7, with unresolved D. Trimming shortened V by 1 base and J by 5 bases, and 10 bases separated the two germline ends. This CDR3 region has 13 residues. Germline loops: CDR1 SGHRS, CDR2 YFSETQ. CDR3 bases: TGCGCCAGCAGCTTGACAGCTCCTAACGAGCAGTACTTC. Translated: CASSLTAPNEQYF.

The chain has TRBV5-1 and TRBJ1-5; D is possibly TRBD1 (5 bases). Germline loops: CDR1 SGHRS, CDR2 YFSETQ. The germline V and J ends were trimmed by 4 bases and 4 bases, with 15 bases remaining between them. The CDR3 is made up of 15 amino acids. CDR3 sequence (DNA): TGCGCCAGCAGCGAGACGGTAGGGGATAATCAGCCCCAGCATTTT. Amino acid sequence: CASSETVGDNQPQHF.

This clone has a count of ten or more. This rearrangement joins TRBV19 to TRBJ2-2, with D tentatively TRBD2 (6 bases). Between the trimmed V and J ends, which lost 5 bases and 6 bases, there was a span of 22 bases. This CDR3 spans 17 amino acids. The germline CDR1 and CDR2 sequences are LNHDA and SQIVND (reference sequence). The CDR3 protein is CASSPLAGGVKPGELFF. The DNA for the CDR3 is TGTGCCAGTAGTCCGTTAGCCGGGGGAGTCAAACCCGGGGAGCTGTTTTTT.

This clone has only a few counts. The chain recombines TRBV30 with TRBJ2-7; TRBD1 might be the D (7 bases). The V gene lost 3 bases and the J gene lost 0 bases, with 18 bases spanning the gap. Germline CDR1 GTSNPN, CDR2 SVGIG (reference sequence). The length of the CDR3 is 16 residues. CDR3 nucleotide sequence: TGTGCCTGGAGCGACCCCGCAGGGGGGAGCTCCTACGAGCAGTACTTC. It specifies CAWSDPAGGSSYEQYF.